A single sample gave rise to the 3 T cell receptor beta chains below, sequenced in a study of CD8+CD57+ T cells in acquired aplastic anemia. Those patients picked for sequencing had displayed CD8+CD57+ cell expansion on flow cytometry. Investigators profiled TCR beta VDJ and CDR3 from genomic DNA template. MiXCR, run by TCRdb on the reads, gives a single entry per CDR3 protein. This table holds 180,000 or so distinct CDR3 sequences, roughly 60% found once. Input material: sorted CD4+, CD8+, or CD8+CD57+ T cells (not recorded which) from PBMCs. The receptors here all came from a human donor with aplastic anemia.

V and J are TRBV7-9 and TRBJ1-1, with D tentatively TRBD1 (5 bases). Trimming shortened V by 7 bases and J by 1 base, and 13 bases separated the two germline ends. The CDR3 loop spans 14 amino acids. Germline V CDR1 and CDR2: SEHNR, FQNEAQ (reference sequence). Here the CDR3 DNA reads TGTGCCAGCACCCTACTGGGGGGGAACACTGAAGCTTTCTTT. It specifies CASTLLGGNTEAFF.

On this clonotype itself: Germline and junction disagree at one end, which may indicate a read error. CDR3 nucleotide sequence: TGCAGTGCTGTGGGGGGCTCCCACAATGAGCAGTTCTTC. This sequence encodes CSAVGGSHNEQFF. The chain combines TRBV20-1 with TRBJ2-1; D possibly uses TRBD1 or TRBD2 (6 bases each). The CDR3 has 13 residues. Germline V CDR1 and CDR2: DFQATT, SNEGSKA (reference sequence).

This clonotype was recorded a few times. The chain joins TRBV7-8 to TRBJ1-6; TRBD1 aligns across 8 bases. Per the germline V gene, CDR1 is SGHVS and CDR2 is FQNEAQ. The junction had 11 bases not matched to a gene; V was cut back by 4 bases and J by 9 bases. The CDR3 runs to 16 residues. This CDR3 reads CASSSELQGDGSPLHF. The CDR3 DNA is TGTGCCAGCAGCTCCGAACTACAGGGGGACGGTTCACCCCTCCACTTT.